One and the same sample provided the 9 T cell receptor beta chains below, sequenced in a study of T cells in Graves' hyperthyroidism and ophthalmopathy. The source material, RNA transcripts, was used to amplify TCR beta CDR3 regions. When the TCR CDR3 underwent first-round RT-PCR, the HTBI primer set was used. One entry per CDR3 protein results from TCRdb running MiXCR on the multiplex PCR reads. The sample includes about 380,000 distinct CDR3 sequences, approximately 17% of them seen just once. Sample: blood. These receptors were obtained from a man younger than 30 with Graves' ophthalmopathy.

This sequence joins TRBV15 and TRBJ2-7, with 7 bases matching TRBD1. The CDR3 has 15 amino acids. The trim removed 3 bases at V and 3 bases at J, leaving 8 bases unmatched. Per the germline V gene, CDR1 is LNHNV and CDR2 is YYDKDF (reference sequence). The CDR3: CATSRETGTVYEQYF. The DNA of the CDR3 is TGTGCCACCAGCAGGGAAACCGGGACAGTCTACGAGCAGTACTTC.

J is TRBJ2-3 and V is TRBV5-1, with D possibly being TRBD2 (5 bases). In germline, CDR1 is SGHRS, CDR2 YFSETQ. The CDR3 is 15 amino acids. Trimming shortened V by 0 bases and J by 4 bases, and 12 bases separated the two germline ends. The CDR3 here is CASSLDGVVPDTQYF. Written as DNA, the CDR3 is TGCGCCAGCAGCTTGGACGGGGTTGTGCCAGATACGCAGTATTTT.

This chain links TRBV11-2 with TRBJ2-7, with no clear D. The CDR3 has 11 amino acids. The ends were cut back, 1 base at V and 6 bases at J, with 4 bases in the middle. Per the germline V gene, CDR1 is SGHAT and CDR2 is FQNNGV. The CDR3 sequence: CASSLGLEQYF. As DNA, the CDR3 is TGTGCCAGCAGCTTAGGGCTCGAGCAGTACTTC.

The genes are TRBV20-1 and TRBJ2-3, with 7 bases matching TRBD2. Germline V CDR1 and CDR2: DFQATT, SNEGSKA (reference sequence). Unmatched junction bases numbered 8, after V lost 0 bases and J lost 2 bases. CDR3 length equals 16 residues. The chain's CDR3 is CSARDPGGGATDTQYF. CDR3 bases: TGCAGTGCTAGAGATCCTGGCGGGGGTGCCACAGATACGCAGTATTTT.

In its sample, this clonotype was seen many times. The chain joins TRBV12-3 or TRBV12-4 to TRBJ2-7, with 10 bases fitting TRBD1. Unmatched junction bases numbered 11, after V lost 6 bases and J lost 6 bases. This CDR3 is 15 amino acids long. The CDR3, as DNA: TGTGCCAGCAGGTCCACCGGGACAGGGGTAGGCGAGCAGTACTTC. Protein product: CASRSTGTGVGEQYF.

This clonotype has a handful of counts. The chain joins TRBV7-9 to TRBJ1-1; 9 bases are a match to TRBD1. Germline V lookup: CDR1 SEHNR, CDR2 FQNEAQ (reference sequence). Trimming took 6 bases from V and 6 from J; bases not matched to a gene: 8. The CDR3 is 14 residues long. The CDR3 coding sequence is TGTGCCAGCAGACCCGGGACAGGGACTGCTGAAGCTTTCTTT. Residues: CASRPGTGTAEAFF.

CDR3 nucleotide sequence: TGTGCCAGCTCACCGGTTGCTGTCGGGACAACCCCCTACGAGCAGTACTTC. Translation: CASSPVAVGTTPYEQYF. The chain has TRBV28 and TRBJ2-7; D possibly corresponds to TRBD1 (6 bases). V dropped 8 bases and J dropped 2 bases, with 25 bases sitting between them. The CDR3 covers 17 residues. Germline values: CDR1 MDHEN, CDR2 SYDVKM.

This clonotype was observed once. V gene TRBV12-3 or TRBV12-4 combines with J gene TRBJ2-3; 12 bases agree with TRBD2. V trimming: 8 bases; J trimming: 4 bases; junction bases outside the gene matches: 4. CDR3 length equals 14 residues. CDR3 amino acids: CASSSGRGSDTQYF. The CDR3 DNA is TGTGCCAGCTCTAGCGGGAGGGGCTCAGATACGCAGTATTTT.

The V and J genes are TRBV28 and TRBJ2-5; 9 bases fit TRBD1. Per germline, CDR1 MDHEN and CDR2 SYDVKM. The CDR3 has 18 residues. After removal of 6 bases from V and 1 base from J, the junction contained 15 bases not matched to a gene. The CDR3 DNA reads TGTGCCAGCAGCTCCTACCGGGACAGGGTTAGCGGCCAAGAGACCCAGTACTTC. Protein: CASSSYRDRVSGQETQYF.